One and the same sample provided the 19 T cell receptor beta chains below, sequenced in a study of cytomegalovirus exposure and HLA in healthy donors. The assay was immunoSEQ multiplex PCR, and TCRdb's table has in-frame clones only and misses some. The sample has about 240,000 clones; approximately 86% are singletons. The sequenced material came from PBMCs. Source of these receptors: a woman aged 25 to 39 in good health and CMV-seropositive.

The V and J genes are TRBV4-2 and TRBJ2-1; 8 bases line up with TRBD2. The CDR3 contains 15 residues. J was trimmed by 4 bases and V by 5 bases; bases with no gene match: 7. Germline CDR1 reads LGHNA; CDR2 reads YNFKEQ. The CDR3, as DNA: TGTGCCAGCAGCAGCACACGGGGGGGTTACAATGAGCAGTTCTTC. As protein: CASSSTRGGYNEQFF.

The chain recombines TRBV28 with TRBJ2-1, with D possibly TRBD1 on 6 matching bases. Germline assignment: CDR1 MDHEN and CDR2 SYDVKM. The CDR3 covers 16 residues. V was shortened by 5 bases and J by 4 bases, with 18 bases between the two germline ends. This CDR3 reads CASSAQGIGLYNEQFF. CDR3 nucleotide sequence: TGTGCCAGCAGTGCACAGGGAATTGGCCTGTACAATGAGCAGTTCTTC.

The rearrangement uses TRBV7-8 and TRBJ2-5; 8 bases line up with TRBD1. This CDR3 region has 15 residues. Germline CDR1 and CDR2: SGHVS and FQNEAQ. V trimming: 1 base; J trimming: 4 bases; junction bases outside the gene matches: 5. In DNA, the CDR3 is TGTGCCAGCAGCTTAGTAGGACAGGGTAGAGAGACCCAGTACTTC. Protein: CASSLVGQGRETQYF.

This rearrangement joins TRBV6-6 to TRBJ1-4; tentative D call: TRBD1 (6 bases). V lost 10 bases and J lost 5, with 11 bases in between. Germline lookup yields CDR1 MNHNY and CDR2 SVGAGI (reference sequence). The CDR3 is 12 residues long. DNA for the CDR3: TGTGCCACACAGGGTTTAAATGAAAAACTGTTTTTT. It specifies CATQGLNEKLFF.

This sequence joins TRBV5-5 and TRBJ2-5; D is unclear. Trimming took 3 bases from V and 5 from J, leaving 14 bases between them. CDR1 SGHKS and CDR2 YYEKEE come from the germline V gene (reference sequence). This CDR3 region has 14 residues. In nucleotides, the CDR3 is TGTGCCAGCAGCTATGGCAGTCTCGGGGAGACCCAGTACTTC. It translates to CASSYGSLGETQYF.

This chain connects TRBV25-1 to TRBJ2-3; 8 nucleotides line up with TRBD2. This CDR3 region has 18 residues. The V gene end was trimmed by 3 bases and the J gene end by 0 bases; junction bases not matched to a gene: 11. Germline CDR1 is MGHDK and CDR2 is SYGVNS. CDR3 sequence reads: CASSDSSGGSSSTDTQYF. The CDR3, as DNA: TGTGCCAGCAGTGATTCCAGCGGGGGCTCCTCTAGCACAGATACGCAGTATTTT. The entire variable domain, with the rest obtained from reference TRBV25-1 and TRBJ2-3, is as follows: EADIYQTPRYLVIGTGKKITLECSQTMGHDKMYWYQQDPGMELHLIHYSYGVNSTEKGDLSSESTVSRIRTEHFPLTLESARPSHTSQYLCASSDSSGGSSSTDTQYFGPGTRLTVL.

J is TRBJ1-1 and V is TRBV19, with 9 bases identical to TRBD1. The V and J ends lost 4 bases and 0 bases, in that order; junction bases with no gene match: 6. The CDR3 loop spans 16 amino acids. Germline values: CDR1 LNHDA, CDR2 SQIVND (reference sequence). Here the CDR3 reads CASSTGTGTMNTEAFF. The CDR3 DNA reads TGTGCCAGTAGTACCGGGACAGGGACCATGAACACTGAAGCTTTCTTT.

This clone appeared a few times. The chain recombines TRBV7-6 with TRBJ2-2, with no clear D. Germline values: CDR1 SGHVS, CDR2 FNYEAQ. Trimming removed 1 base from V and 7 bases from J, with 4 bases in between. This CDR3 is built from 12 residues. The DNA of the CDR3 is TGTGCCAGCAGCTTAGTCCTCGGGGAGCTGTTTTTT. Encoded protein: CASSLVLGELFF.

The chain couples TRBV27 to TRBJ1-1, with 9 bases identical to TRBD1. V gave up 5 bases and J gave up 6 bases; unmatched junction bases: 13. Germline assignment: CDR1 MNHEY and CDR2 SMNVEV (reference sequence). The CDR3 is 16 amino acids. CDR3: CASSDFPGQGIPEAFF. Here the CDR3 DNA reads TGTGCCAGCAGTGACTTTCCAGGACAGGGGATCCCTGAAGCTTTCTTT.

With regard to this clone: Compared with germline, one end of the junction differs, possibly owing to a read error. The V and J genes are TRBV2 and TRBJ1-2; 7 bases are a match to TRBD1. This CDR3 has 14 residues. The germline V gene has CDR1 SNHLY and CDR2 FYNNEI. The CDR3, as DNA: TGTGCCAGCAAAAGGACAGGCTTTACTATGGCTAGGGGGTTC. Translation: CASKRTGFTMARGF.

The chain recombines TRBV2 with TRBJ2-7; D is possibly TRBD2 (6 bases). V gave up 6 bases and J gave up 5 bases, with 14 bases separating them. The CDR3 runs to 13 residues. Germline CDR1 and CDR2: SNHLY and FYNNEI. DNA of the CDR3: TGTGCCAGCAGCGGAGGGTTGATCGACGAGCAGTACTTC. Encoded protein: CASSGGLIDEQYF.

V and J are TRBV7-2 and TRBJ2-2; a weak D match, TRBD2 (7 bases). Germline CDR1 reads SGHTA; CDR2 reads FQGNSA. This CDR3 spans 16 amino acids. Between the trimmed V and J ends, which lost 4 bases and 6 bases, there was a span of 18 bases. The CDR3 sequence: CASSSRGGFRAGELFF. CDR3 in DNA: TGTGCCAGCAGCTCAAGGGGGGGTTTTCGCGCCGGGGAGCTGTTTTTT.

In its sample, this clone was seen once. J is TRBJ2-5 and V is TRBV30, with TRBD2 as a possible D gene (5 bases). Germline assignment: CDR1 GTSNPN and CDR2 SVGIG (reference sequence). V gave up 0 bases and J gave up 3 bases, with 5 bases separating them. The CDR3 is made up of 12 amino acids. The CDR3 region is CAWSVAEETQYF. In DNA, the CDR3 is TGTGCCTGGAGTGTAGCGGAAGAGACCCAGTACTTC.

In DNA, the CDR3 is TGTGCCAGCAGCCCCCGACAGGGGGTAGCAGAGACCCAGTACTTC. Protein: CASSPRQGVAETQYF. V gene TRBV11-3 combines with J gene TRBJ2-5; 9 bases align to TRBD1. The CDR3 totals 15 residues. Germline V gene lookup returns CDR1 SGHNT and CDR2 YENEEA. J gave up 4 bases and V 5 bases, and 8 bases lay outside the gene matches.

As concerns this clone: Mismatch with germline at one junction end may stem from a read error. The chain links TRBV19 to TRBJ2-3; D not certain. This CDR3 has 10 residues. Germline loops: CDR1 LNHDA, CDR2 SQIVND (reference sequence). CDR3 region: CASSRDTQYF. The CDR3 DNA sequence: TGTGCCAGTAGCAGAGATACGCAGTATTTT.

This clone has just a few counts. The V call is TRBV5-1, the J call TRBJ2-7; perhaps TRBD1 as D (6 bases). The CDR3 contains 14 residues. V dropped 1 base and J dropped 3 bases, with 11 bases sitting between them. The V gene's germline CDR1 is SGHRS and CDR2 YFSETQ. CDR3 in DNA: TGCGCCAGCAGCTTGCTGGACAGCGGCTACGAGCAGTACTTC. Translating it yields CASSLLDSGYEQYF.

The chain recombines TRBV28 with TRBJ2-2; 9 bases align to TRBD2. The CDR3 is made up of 15 amino acids. Germline V gene sequence: CDR1 MDHEN, CDR2 SYDVKM. Trimming took 1 base from V and 6 from J; bases not matched to a gene: 3. As DNA, the CDR3 is TGTGCCAGCAGTTTATTAGCGGGAGTGTCCGGGGAGCTGTTTTTT. Protein product: CASSLLAGVSGELFF. Variable domain in full (rest from reference TRBV28 and TRBJ2-2): DVKVTQSSRYLVKRTGEKVFLECVQDMDHENMFWYRQDPGLGLRLIYFSYDVKMKEKGDIPEGYSVSREKKERFSLILESASTNQTSMYLCASSLLAGVSGELFFGEGSRLTVL.

This sequence joins TRBV29-1 and TRBJ2-7, with D tentatively TRBD2 (6 bases). Trimming removed 5 bases from V and 5 bases from J, with 10 bases in between. The CDR3 loop spans 11 amino acids. Germline V gene sequence: CDR1 SQVTM, CDR2 ANQGSEA. The CDR3 region is CSVLWRDEQYF. DNA of the CDR3: TGCAGCGTTCTGTGGAGGGACGAGCAGTACTTC.

J is TRBJ2-5 and V is TRBV27, with D maybe TRBD2 (6 bases). Germline V lookup: CDR1 MNHEY, CDR2 SMNVEV (reference sequence). The ends were cut back, 3 bases at V and 4 bases at J, with 12 bases in the middle. CDR3 size: 14 residues. The CDR3 bases are TGTGCCAGCAGTTTCGGGGGTAGGGGAGAGACCCAGTACTTC. Protein product: CASSFGGRGETQYF.